This T cell receptor (beta chain) was sequenced in a study of T cell changes during pregnancy in multiple sclerosis. Method: immunoSEQ multiplex PCR; TCRdb's copy keeps in-frame clones and lacks some. Of about 31,000 clones listed, over 80% are singletons. The ends were cut back, 6 bases at V and 1 base at J, with 9 bases in the middle. CDR1 is SEHNR, CDR2 FQNEAQ, per germline (reference sequence). The CDR3 totals 14 residues. This sequence joins TRBV7-9 and TRBJ1-4; the D is unclear. This receptor was taken from a female donor with multiple sclerosis, enrolled in a pregnancy study. The starting material was CD8+ T cells from peripheral blood mononuclear cells, obtained in the first trimester of pregnancy. The CDR3 spells CASRPVLTNEKLFF. CDR3 bases: TGTGCCAGCAGGCCAGTCCTAACTAATGAAAAACTGTTTTTT.